The TCR beta chain under discussion was sequenced for a study of T cell repertoires in cytomegalovirus infection. Across the whole study: Public TCR beta signature analysis indicated the presence of both CMV infection and matching HLA type.

In TCRdb, the reads were re-called with MiXCR into one record per CDR3 protein. The sample lists approximately 910,000 distinct CDR3 sequences; approximately 31% were seen once. Details on this clonotype: Antigen specificity is unknown.

Trimming pared 5 bases from V and 3 bases from J, leaving 11 bases between. The V gene's germline CDR1 is SGHTA and CDR2 FQGTGA. This CDR3 spans 15 amino acids. The source material was cultured CD8+ T cells from PBMCs, sampled from culture after CMV antigen stimulation. The origin of this receptor is a human donor in good health (CMV status not recorded). Some clones in this sample may be carry-over from other donors' samples. This chain links TRBV7-3 with TRBJ1-6, with D possibly TRBD1 on 5 matching bases. The CDR3 region is CASSKDKGYNSPLHF. In DNA, the CDR3 is TGTGCCAGCAGCAAGGACAAGGGCTATAATTCACCCCTCCACTTT.